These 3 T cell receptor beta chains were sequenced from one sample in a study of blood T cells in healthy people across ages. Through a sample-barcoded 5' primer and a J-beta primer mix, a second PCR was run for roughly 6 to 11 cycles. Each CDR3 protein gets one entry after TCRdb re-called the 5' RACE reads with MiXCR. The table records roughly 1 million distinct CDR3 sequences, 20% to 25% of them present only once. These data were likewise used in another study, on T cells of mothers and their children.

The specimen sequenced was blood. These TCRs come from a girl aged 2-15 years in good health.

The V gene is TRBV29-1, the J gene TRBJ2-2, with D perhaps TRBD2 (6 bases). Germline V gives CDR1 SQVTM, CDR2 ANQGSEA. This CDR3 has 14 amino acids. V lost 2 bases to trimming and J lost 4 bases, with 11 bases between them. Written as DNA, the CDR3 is TGCAGCGTTGAACGGGACTCGTCCACCGGGGAGCTGTTTTTT. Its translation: CSVERDSSTGELFF.

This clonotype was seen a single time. The CDR3 nucleotides read TGCAGTGCTAGAGATGTCGAGGGTTCTTTAAATGAGCAGTTCTTC. Its protein product is CSARDVEGSLNEQFF. This chain links TRBV20-1 with TRBJ2-1; a possible D gene is TRBD2 (5 bases). The CDR3 has 15 amino acids. Germline values: CDR1 DFQATT, CDR2 SNEGSKA (reference sequence). V was trimmed by 0 bases and J by 7 bases, leaving 16 bases between them.

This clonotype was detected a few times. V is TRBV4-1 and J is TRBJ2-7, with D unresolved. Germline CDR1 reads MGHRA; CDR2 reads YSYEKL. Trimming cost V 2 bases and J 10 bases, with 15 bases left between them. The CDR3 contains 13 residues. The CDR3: CASSQFGPVGQYF. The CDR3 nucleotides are TGCGCCAGCAGCCAATTCGGACCTGTAGGACAGTACTTC.